Listed here are 24 T cell receptor beta chains from one sample, sequenced in a study of control samples from healthy donors and cancer patients. Sequencing used immunoSEQ multiplex PCR; TCRdb keeps in-frame clones, though not all of them. The sample includes around 70,000 clones, approximately 94% of them seen just once. The sequenced sample was blood. These receptors came from a woman under 40 in good health.

The chain uses TRBV5-4 and TRBJ1-1; perhaps TRBD1 as D (5 bases). Germline V gene lookup returns CDR1 SGHNT and CDR2 YYREEE (reference sequence). The germline V and J ends were trimmed by 3 bases and 5 bases, with 14 bases remaining between them. The CDR3 runs to 14 residues. The CDR3 sequence is CASSSLGAGTEAFF. DNA for the CDR3: TGTGCCAGCAGCTCGCTCGGGGCGGGGACTGAAGCTTTCTTT.

The gene calls are TRBV5-1 and TRBJ2-2; D may be TRBD1 (5 bases). CDR3 length equals 16 residues. Trimming pared 2 bases from V and 6 bases from J, leaving 17 bases between. From germline, CDR1 is SGHRS and CDR2 YFSETQ. The chain's CDR3 is CASSFRAGYDAGELFF. CDR3 DNA sequence: TGCGCCAGCAGCTTTAGGGCAGGGTATGACGCCGGGGAGCTGTTTTTT.

This chain links TRBV5-4 with TRBJ1-2, with TRBD1 identical over 8 bases. The germline CDR1 and CDR2 sequences are SGHNT and YYREEE (reference sequence). The V and J ends lost 2 bases and 5 bases, in that order; junction bases with no gene match: 8. CDR3 length: 15 amino acids. CDR3 DNA sequence: TGTGCCAGCAGCTTACCCCCGGGACAGGTGTATGGCTACACCTTC. Residues: CASSLPPGQVYGYTF.

This clone was recorded a few times. Other nucleotide sequences from this sample produce the same CDR3. The chain is built from TRBV11-3 and TRBJ1-1; D gene ambiguous. CDR3 length equals 13 residues. Trimming shortened V by 0 bases and J by 5 bases, and 7 bases separated the two germline ends. Per germline, CDR1 SGHNT and CDR2 YENEEA. The DNA of the CDR3 is TGTGCCAGCAGCTTAGATACGGGTACTGAAGCTTTCTTT. Amino acid sequence: CASSLDTGTEAFF.

The gene calls are TRBV5-8 and TRBJ2-3; no reliable D call. This CDR3 is built from 15 residues. Looked up from germline, CDR1 is SGHTS and CDR2 is YDEGEE. V was clipped by 1 base and J by 2 bases, with 11 bases between them. In DNA form, the CDR3 reads TGTGCCAGCAGCTTGCAGTTATCGATCACAGATACGCAGTATTTT. Translating it yields CASSLQLSITDTQYF.

As regards this clone: In the same sample, other DNA sequences code for this CDR3. The J gene is TRBJ2-1, the V gene TRBV19, with 8 bases aligning to TRBD1. J gave up 9 bases and V 3 bases, and 19 bases lay outside the gene matches. The CDR3 has 18 residues. Germline CDR1 reads LNHDA; CDR2 reads SQIVND (reference sequence). In DNA form, the CDR3 reads TGTGCCAGTAGTATCCAGATTGGAACAGGGGGATCGAATAGTGAGCAGTTCTTC. Translation: CASSIQIGTGGSNSEQFF. Supplemented by reference TRBV19 and TRBJ2-1, the full variable domain reads DGGITQSPKYLFRKEGQNVTLSCEQNLNHDAMYWYRQDPGQGLRLIYYSQIVNDFQKGDIAEGYSVSREKKESFPLTVTSAQKNPTAFYLCASSIQIGTGGSNSEQFFGPGTRLTVL.

This clone appeared once. The chain employs TRBV10-3 and TRBJ2-1, with 10 bases that match TRBD2. From germline, CDR1 is ENHRY and CDR2 SYGVKD. The V gene end was trimmed by 5 bases and the J gene end by 2 bases; junction bases not matched to a gene: 6. The CDR3 runs to 16 residues. The CDR3 reads CAISRAGGRTYNEQFF. CDR3 bases: TGTGCCATCAGTAGAGCGGGGGGGAGGACCTACAATGAGCAGTTCTTC.

The rearrangement links TRBV4-2 to TRBJ2-7; 8 bases align to TRBD1. Germline CDR1 reads LGHNA; CDR2 reads YNFKEQ. J was trimmed by 8 bases and V by 2 bases; bases with no gene match: 14. CDR3 length: 16 amino acids. As DNA, the CDR3 is TGTGCCAGCAGCCAAAGGACGGGGACAGGTGTTCGACAGCAGTACTTC. Its protein product is CASSQRTGTGVRQQYF.

The chain employs TRBV27 and TRBJ1-2, with TRBD1 matching over 9 bases. Trimming removed 5 bases from V and 12 bases from J; junction bases left unmatched: 13. Germline V CDR1 and CDR2: MNHEY, SMNVEV (reference sequence). CDR3 size: 14 residues. CDR3 nucleotide sequence: TGTGCCAGCAGTCCAAACCTGGACAGGGGCGCCAACACCTTC. Its translation is CASSPNLDRGANTF.

J is TRBJ1-5 and V is TRBV30, with 7 nucleotides matching TRBD1. Trimming took 0 bases from V and 3 from J; bases not matched to a gene: 17. Germline V gives CDR1 GTSNPN, CDR2 SVGIG (reference sequence). The CDR3 extends over 19 amino acids. The CDR3, as DNA: TGTGCCTGGAGTGTACCAGGGGGACATTCGTTGGGGGTCAATCAGCCCCAGCATTTT. Translated: CAWSVPGGHSLGVNQPQHF.

This chain links TRBV30 with TRBJ1-2; 8 bases fit TRBD1. Germline CDR1 and CDR2: GTSNPN and SVGIG (reference sequence). V lost 3 bases to trimming and J lost 8 bases; unmatched junction nucleotides: 8. The CDR3 extends over 13 amino acids. CDR3 DNA: TGTGCCTGGAGCGGGCAGGGGGCGGGGGGCTACACCTTC. This sequence encodes CAWSGQGAGGYTF.

The rearrangement uses TRBV5-6 and TRBJ2-7; 11 positions match TRBD1. The CDR3 sequence is 13 residues long. Trimming removed 3 bases from V and 6 bases from J; junction bases left unmatched: 2. Germline CDR1 is SGHDT and CDR2 is YYEEEE. This CDR3 reads CASSWDRGFEQYF. CDR3 bases: TGTGCCAGCAGCTGGGACAGGGGGTTCGAGCAGTACTTC.

The rearrangement links TRBV7-9 to TRBJ1-6; D gene unclear. The germline gives CDR1 SEHNR, CDR2 FQNEAQ (reference sequence). The V end lost 5 bases, the J end lost 5 bases, and 7 bases lay between the germline ends. This CDR3 has 13 residues. The DNA for the CDR3 is TGTGCCAGCAGCCCCACGGATAATTCACCCCTCCACTTT. Encoded protein: CASSPTDNSPLHF.

Here the CDR3 reads CASSPNRASFSYNEQFF. CDR3 nucleotides: TGTGCCAGCAGCCCCAACAGGGCATCGTTCTCCTACAATGAGCAGTTCTTC. J is TRBJ2-1 and V is TRBV7-2; perhaps TRBD1 as D (6 bases). The CDR3 spans 17 residues. Germline CDR1 SGHTA, CDR2 FQGNSA. V gave up 5 bases and J gave up 0 bases, with 17 bases separating them.

This chain links TRBV7-9 with TRBJ1-2, with TRBD1 identical over 12 bases. The CDR3 spans 15 residues. Germline values: CDR1 SEHNR, CDR2 FQNEAQ (reference sequence). Germline trimming cut 8 bases from V and 1 base from J; bases unmatched to any gene: 5. The chain's CDR3 is CASGGTGGDNYGYTF. CDR3 nucleotide sequence: TGTGCCAGCGGAGGGACAGGGGGCGATAACTATGGCTACACCTTC.

The chain carries TRBV13 and TRBJ2-7; tentative D call: TRBD1 (7 bases). Trimming cost V 4 bases and J 5 bases, with 24 bases left between them. This CDR3 has 17 residues. In germline, CDR1 is PRHDT, CDR2 FYEKMQ (reference sequence). CDR3 in DNA: TGTGCCAGCAGCTCTTTGGGGAGGAGACAGGGAAAGGACGAGCAGTACTTC. Translated: CASSSLGRRQGKDEQYF.

The V call is TRBV9, the J call TRBJ1-3; no clear D. The germline V gene has CDR1 SGDLS and CDR2 YYNGEE. Trimming took 4 bases from V and 0 from J, leaving 8 bases between them. This CDR3 contains 14 residues. The CDR3 coding sequence is TGTGCCAGCAGCCCCAACTTCTCTGGAAACACCATATATTTT. As protein: CASSPNFSGNTIYF.

The V gene is TRBV29-1, the J gene TRBJ1-2; TRBD1 might be the D (6 bases). Per the germline V gene, CDR1 is SQVTM and CDR2 is ANQGSEA. The V gene lost 4 bases and the J gene lost 5 bases, with 29 bases spanning the gap. The CDR3 loop spans 18 amino acids. CDR3 protein: CSVAVFISGAKRGYGYTF. The CDR3 DNA sequence: TGCAGCGTTGCAGTATTTATATCAGGGGCGAAGAGGGGATATGGCTACACCTTC.

This chain joins TRBV13 and TRBJ2-2; D gene ambiguous. Trimming left V 3 bases short and J 4 bases short, with 12 bases between. Per germline, CDR1 PRHDT and CDR2 FYEKMQ (reference sequence). The CDR3 extends over 15 amino acids. Here the CDR3 DNA reads TGTGCCAGCAGCTTTGGCTATTCGGGCACCGGGGAGCTGTTTTTT. Its protein product is CASSFGYSGTGELFF. The variable domain in full, with the rest retrieved from reference TRBV13 and TRBJ2-2, is AAGVIQSPRHLIKEKRETATLKCYPIPRHDTVYWYQQGPGQDPQFLISFYEKMQSDKGSIPDRFSAQQFSDYHSELNMSSLELGDSALYFCASSFGYSGTGELFFGEGSRLTVL.

The rearrangement uses TRBV6-1 and TRBJ1-1; a possible D gene is TRBD1 (6 bases). The CDR3 totals 16 residues. V was trimmed by 3 bases and J by 1 base, leaving 15 bases between them. Germline CDR1 reads MNHNS; CDR2 reads SASEGT. This chain's CDR3 is CASSEGRGKGNTEAFF. For the CDR3, the DNA is TGTGCCAGCAGTGAGGGTAGGGGGAAGGGGAACACTGAAGCTTTCTTT.

This clone was observed once. This rearrangement joins TRBV19 to TRBJ1-4, with D maybe TRBD1 (5 bases). This CDR3 has 14 residues. Germline lookup yields CDR1 LNHDA and CDR2 SQIVND (reference sequence). With 9 bases removed from V and 0 bases from J, the gap between germline ends came to 11 bases. The DNA for the CDR3 is TGTGCCAGCAACAGGAGCCCAACTAATGAAAAACTGTTTTTT. Translated, it gives CASNRSPTNEKLFF.

The chain combines TRBV19 with TRBJ2-3; 7 nucleotides align to TRBD2. The germline V gene encodes CDR1 LNHDA and CDR2 SQIVND (reference sequence). The CDR3 runs 13 residues. With V trimmed by 6 bases and J by 6 bases, 6 bases remained unmatched. This chain's CDR3 is CASRVGGSDTQYF. CDR3 nucleotide sequence: TGTGCCAGTAGGGTGGGGGGGTCCGATACGCAGTATTTT.

The gene calls are TRBV10-3 and TRBJ2-1; TRBD2 aligns across 7 bases. The CDR3 is made up of 16 amino acids. The V and J ends lost 2 bases and 0 bases, in that order; junction bases with no gene match: 4. Germline lookup yields CDR1 ENHRY and CDR2 SYGVKD. CDR3 sequence (DNA): TGTGCCATCAGTGAGCGGCGGGGGAGCTCCTACAATGAGCAGTTCTTC. Its translation: CAISERRGSSYNEQFF.

The chain is built from TRBV7-9 and TRBJ2-7, with D possibly TRBD1 on 6 matching bases. Trimming shortened V by 5 bases and J by 3 bases, and 14 bases separated the two germline ends. The CDR3 consists of 14 residues. CDR1 and CDR2 (germline): SEHNR, FQNEAQ (reference sequence). The CDR3 nucleotides are TGTGCCAGCAGCACCGCAGGGGTTAACTACGAGCAGTACTTC. This encodes CASSTAGVNYEQYF.